This T cell receptor (beta chain) was sequenced for a study of a mutant IDH1 vaccine in newly diagnosed glioma. As for the study in general: Investigators started vaccination 4-6 weeks after radiotherapy alone, or with temozolomide cycles. Whole-study results and caveats: Pseudoprogression apparently lacked any relation to changes in top peripheral T cell clonotypes.

Time point specified: week 5, during vaccination. Every single dose of the vaccine, 300 ug of mutant IDH1 20-mer peptide, came with topical imiquimod. New WHO grade 3 or 4 astrocytomas that were IDH1-mutant and ATRX-lost occurred in the donors. Trimming removed 5 bases at V and 0 bases at J, with 10 bases between. The CDR3 is made up of 14 amino acids. Germline V gene sequence: CDR1 LNHDA, CDR2 SQIVND (reference sequence). A note on this clone: The antigen remains undetermined.

Profiling relied on immunoSEQ multiplex PCR, and the TCRdb table lists in-frame clones only, not all of them. The sample holds approximately 61,000 clones; roughly four fifths are singletons and the top ten take 7.4%. The sample in question was PBMCs, obtained from a glioma patient whose treatment included an IDH1 peptide vaccine. V gene TRBV19 combines with J gene TRBJ1-1; D is perhaps TRBD1 (5 bases). This sequence originates from a woman in her forties or fifties with glioma. CDR3 in DNA: TGTGCCAGTAGTGACAGTTTTATGAACACTGAAGCTTTCTTT. This translates into CASSDSFMNTEAFF.